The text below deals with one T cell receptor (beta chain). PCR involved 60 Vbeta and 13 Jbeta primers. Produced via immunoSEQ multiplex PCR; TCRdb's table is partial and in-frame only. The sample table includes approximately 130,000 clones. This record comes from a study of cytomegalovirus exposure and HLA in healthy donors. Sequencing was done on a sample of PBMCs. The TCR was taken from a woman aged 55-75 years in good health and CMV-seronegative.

The CDR3 coding sequence is TGTGCCAGCAGTCCCAGGGGCGCTGAAGCTTTCTTT. Its translation is CASSPRGAEAFF. The V gene is TRBV2, the J gene TRBJ1-1, with D maybe TRBD1 (6 bases). This CDR3 region has 12 residues. Germline V gene lookup returns CDR1 SNHLY and CDR2 FYNNEI. V was trimmed by 5 bases and J by 6 bases, leaving 10 bases between them.